This TCR beta chain was recorded in a study of tumor and adjacent non-tumor tissue in lung cancer. Whole-study context: On average, productive TCRbeta reads reached about 4.2 million per sample. General study results and limits: Compared with tumor, normal lung showed significantly lower TCR diversity. In normal lung, the top 100 clones were significantly more dominant than in tumor.

No cell sorting was done before RNA was extracted from the tissue. Remarks on this clonotype: No antigen is known for it. A much larger clone is a single base away; this may be a read error.

TCRbeta libraries were built with three rounds of nested PCR, modified from ARM-PCR. TCRdb redid the calling of the multiplex PCR reads with MiXCR, one entry per CDR3 protein. The sample contains about 81,000 distinct CDR3 sequences, roughly 72% of which appear only once. This receptor was identified in a woman in her thirties or forties with non-small cell lung cancer. Sequenced: lung tumor tissue.

The CDR3 sequence is CASSPGGLNKEQFF. The CDR3 nucleotides are TGCGCCAGCAGCCCCGGCGGCCTTAACAAAGAGCAGTTCTTC. The chain joins TRBV5-1 to TRBJ2-1; D gene uncertain. Looked up from germline, CDR1 is SGHRS and CDR2 is YFSETQ. This CDR3 comprises 14 residues. Complete variable domain (other parts from reference TRBV5-1 and TRBJ2-1): KAGVTQTPRYLIKTRGQQVTLSCSPISGHRSVSWYQQTPGQGLQFLFEYFSETQRNKGNFPGRFSGRQFSNSRSEMNVSTLELGDSALYLCASSPGGLNKEQFFGPGTRLTVL.